Following are 12 T cell receptor beta chains from one sample sequenced in a study of regulatory T cells in long-lasting Graves disease. Time point denoted: persistent/refractory GD, antithyroid drugs over 5 years with positive TRAb. The authors made the TCR library using RNA they extracted from PBMCs. To make TCR beta libraries, researchers used iRepertoire HTBI primers and Arm-PCR of CDR3 regions. TCRdb analysed the multiplex PCR reads with MiXCR anew, one entry per CDR3 protein. The sample consists of 350,000 to 450,000 distinct CDR3 sequences, about 23% of them appearing once. The sample here was peripheral blood mononuclear cells (PBMCs), taken when the disease was refractory, from a patient treated with antithyroid drugs. Source of these receptors: a woman aged 40 to 50 with Graves disease.

The chain recombines TRBV5-1 with TRBJ1-1, with D perhaps matching TRBD1 (6 bases). The CDR3 sequence is 15 residues long. Germline CDR1 is SGHRS and CDR2 is YFSETQ. Trimming shortened V by 2 bases and J by 1 base, and 12 bases separated the two germline ends. The CDR3 is CASSFYDRQNTEAFF. In DNA, the CDR3 is TGCGCCAGCAGCTTCTATGACAGGCAGAACACTGAAGCTTTCTTT.

This clonotype was detected ten times or more. The chain recombines TRBV2 with TRBJ1-5; TRBD1 aligns across 7 bases. Germline lookup yields CDR1 SNHLY and CDR2 FYNNEI. This CDR3 contains 16 residues. Trimming took 5 bases from V and 3 from J; bases not matched to a gene: 10. Here the CDR3 DNA reads TGTGCCAGCAGTAATGACAGGGCCAGCACCAATCAGCCCCAGCATTTT. Its translation: CASSNDRASTNQPQHF.

V and J are TRBV18 and TRBJ2-2, with 7 bases fitting TRBD1. Germline loops: CDR1 KGHSH, CDR2 LQKENI. V lost 5 bases to trimming and J lost 7 bases; unmatched junction nucleotides: 7. The CDR3 sequence is 14 residues long. The CDR3 reads CASSEDRVHGELFF. The CDR3 DNA is TGTGCCAGCTCAGAAGACAGGGTTCACGGGGAGCTGTTTTTT.

This clonotype has a count of ten or more. V gene TRBV10-3 combines with J gene TRBJ2-4; a possible D gene is TRBD1 (5 bases). Trimming removed 6 bases at V and 3 bases at J, with 12 bases between. This CDR3 has 14 amino acids. Germline V gene data show CDR1 as ENHRY and CDR2 as SYGVKD. CDR3 loop: CAIREGVGKNIQYF. The CDR3 DNA reads TGTGCCATCAGAGAAGGGGTGGGCAAAAACATTCAGTACTTC.

The V call is TRBV4-1, the J call TRBJ2-5; D gene ambiguous. The V gene lost 1 base and the J gene lost 5 bases, with 8 bases spanning the gap. Per the germline V gene, CDR1 is MGHRA and CDR2 is YSYEKL. CDR3 length: 13 residues. In DNA, the CDR3 is TGCGCCAGCAGCCAAGGCCCTGTGGAGACCCAGTACTTC. Translated: CASSQGPVETQYF.

In its sample, this clonotype was seen many times. The chain recombines TRBV28 with TRBJ2-7; D is tentatively TRBD1 or TRBD2 (5 bases each). Germline loops: CDR1 MDHEN, CDR2 SYDVKM. The CDR3 sequence is 14 residues long. Between the trimmed V and J ends, which lost 2 bases and 2 bases, there was a span of 10 bases. The CDR3 loop is CASSLMGRTYEQYF. The CDR3 DNA reads TGTGCCAGCAGTTTAATGGGACGAACCTACGAGCAGTACTTC.

V and J are TRBV2 and TRBJ2-1; D unresolved. Deletions cut 6 bases from V and 15 bases from J, with 15 bases between. Germline CDR1 and CDR2: SNHLY and FYNNEI. The CDR3 is made up of 11 amino acids. The CDR3 DNA follows: TGTGCCAGCAGCCCTGACTGGGGTACGTTCTTC. Protein sequence: CASSPDWGTFF.

Worth noting for this clonotype: As the CDR3 is not closed by the conserved phenylalanine or tryptophan, this likely results from a read error. V gene TRBV28 combines with J gene TRBJ1-6; the D is unclear. The germline V gene encodes CDR1 MDHEN and CDR2 SYDVKM. V gave up 1 base and J gave up 14 bases, with 9 bases separating them. This CDR3 is built from 12 residues. CDR3 coding DNA: TGTGCCAGCAGTTTATTGGCGAGAGCCCTCCACCTT. It specifies CASSLLARALHL.

V and J are TRBV13 and TRBJ2-2, with 9 positions matching TRBD2. J was trimmed by 5 bases and V by 3 bases; bases with no gene match: 7. Per the germline V gene, CDR1 is PRHDT and CDR2 is FYEKMQ (reference sequence). This CDR3 is built from 16 residues. The CDR3 region is CASSFSKGLATGELFF. The CDR3 bases are TGTGCCAGCAGCTTTTCAAAAGGACTAGCGACCGGGGAGCTGTTTTTT.

This clonotype appeared a few times. This chain uses TRBV9 with TRBJ1-2, with TRBD1 matching 9 bases. The CDR3 totals 14 residues. Trimming cost V 0 bases and J 8 bases; bases outside gene matches: 5. Germline lookup yields CDR1 SGDLS and CDR2 YYNGEE. The CDR3 reads CASSVGDREDGYTF. Written as DNA, the CDR3 is TGTGCCAGCAGCGTAGGGGACAGGGAGGACGGCTACACCTTC.

The chain links TRBV20-1 to TRBJ2-6, with D unclear. The CDR3 length is 12 residues. V lost 7 bases, J lost 1 base, and 5 bases lay in between. Germline values: CDR1 DFQATT, CDR2 SNEGSKA (reference sequence). The CDR3 DNA follows: TGCAGTGGCCCGTCTGGGGCCAACGTCCTGACTTTC. Its translation: CSGPSGANVLTF.

In its sample, this clonotype was seen many times. This chain joins TRBV11-2 and TRBJ2-7, with D unresolved. CDR1 is SGHAT and CDR2 is FQNNGV in the germline V gene. Trimming cost V 5 bases and J 6 bases, with 17 bases left between them. The CDR3 sequence is 14 residues long. The CDR3 region is CASSQTTSTREQYF. CDR3 coding DNA: TGTGCCAGCAGCCAGACGACTTCCACTCGCGAGCAGTACTTC.